There are a few counts of the clone carrying this T cell receptor beta chain. What it binds is unknown. The source of the sample is a study of shared clonotypes between healthy human individuals. Study-wide points: Non-shared clonotypes were found to have lower generation probabilities than the clonotypes that were shared by all four of the sorted-subset donors. Read depth was anticipated to influence clonotype sharing among donors.

The trim removed 3 bases at V and 2 bases at J, leaving 7 bases unmatched. Germline V gene data show CDR1 as SGHAT and CDR2 as FQDESV (reference sequence). This CDR3 is built from 16 residues. Participating donors were healthy, HIV-negative adults free of recent acute infections or vaccinations. TCRdb's table, derived via immunoSEQ multiplex PCR, lists solely in-frame clones and lacks some. The sample shows 650,000 to 750,000 clones, 60% to 80% of them seen only once. The genes are TRBV11-1 and TRBJ1-3; 7 bases agree with TRBD1. This clonotype was obtained from a woman aged 30 to 39 in good health. Sequencing used memory CD4+ T cells sorted from blood. Sample subset: CD45RA-negative fraction. This CDR3 is CASSLSGTVAGNTIYF. CDR3 DNA sequence: TGTGCCAGCAGCTTGTCCGGGACAGTCGCTGGAAACACCATATATTTT.